This TCR beta chain was sequenced in a study of T cell repertoires in cytomegalovirus infection. CDR3 length equals 16 residues. The germline gives CDR1 ENHRY, CDR2 SYGVKD. The V gene lost 0 bases and the J gene lost 4 bases, with 15 bases spanning the gap. This clonotype has a handful of counts. Antigen unknown. A single record per CDR3 protein comes from TCRdb applying MiXCR to the reads. The sample carries about 890,000 distinct CDR3 sequences, 31% recorded once. The J gene is TRBJ1-2, the V gene TRBV10-3; tentatively, D is TRBD1 (5 bases). The sequence was obtained from a human donor in good health (CMV status not recorded). Some clones in this sample may be carry-over from other donors' samples. The material was cultured CD8+ T cells from PBMCs, obtained from culture after CMV antigen stimulation. This CDR3 reads CAISESKGSPAYGYTF. In nucleotides, the CDR3 is TGTGCCATCAGTGAGTCGAAGGGGTCCCCAGCCTATGGCTACACCTTC.